Below, one T cell receptor beta chain is given with its context. This entry belongs to a study of blood T cell repertoires in COVID-19. Germline CDR1 and CDR2: MNHEY and SVGAGI. The CDR3 extends over 15 amino acids. Trimming removed 1 base at V and 7 bases at J, with 16 bases between. Sequencing was performed with immunoSEQ multiplex PCR; in TCRdb, only in-frame clones are kept and a portion is missing. The repertoire consists of about 250,000 clones, with about 86% occurring once and the leading ten covering about a sixth. Sample: peripheral blood. The receptor comes from a person aged 65 to 85 with COVID-19, enrolled during active disease. The chain carries TRBV6-5 and TRBJ1-2, with D perhaps TRBD1 (6 bases). The CDR3 DNA reads as TGTGCCAGCAGTTACTTAACGAGGGGGAATGCTGGCTACACCTTC. Protein sequence: CASSYLTRGNAGYTF.